These T cell receptor beta chains were read from a single sample in a study of T cell responses to AZD1222 COVID-19 vaccine. TCRdb's table, derived via immunoSEQ multiplex PCR, lists solely in-frame clones and lacks some. The sample lists more than 75,000 clones; about nine tenths were seen once. Sequenced material: peripheral blood, taken on day 0 of AZD1222 vaccination. These receptors were collected from an adult in good health. Each CDR3 is given with its conserved first and last residue. The D gene is left open where the match is weak. A row's size may be missing; if present it is once, few, many or a size class.

v_gene: TRBV5-1; abundance: -; d_gene: TRBD2; j_gene: TRBJ2-5; CDR3nt: TGCGCCAGCAGCACCTTAGCGGGGGGTACGTCTGGGACCCAGTACTTC; CDR3aa: CASSTLAGGTSGTQYF
v_gene: TRBV6-2/TRBV6-3; abundance: -; d_gene: TRBD1; j_gene: TRBJ1-1; CDR3nt: TGTGCCAGCAGTGGAACCCGGGACAGGGGTGATGAAGCTTTCTTT; CDR3aa: CASSGTRDRGDEAFF
v_gene: TRBV18; abundance: -; d_gene: TRBD1; j_gene: TRBJ1-2; CDR3nt: TGTGCCAGCTCAGCAAACACAGGGGTTAACTATGGCTACACCTTC; CDR3aa: CASSANTGVNYGYTF
v_gene: TRBV30; abundance: once; d_gene: -; j_gene: TRBJ1-1; CDR3nt: TGTGCCTGGAGTTCTCACAGGGACACTGAAGCTTTCTTT; CDR3aa: CAWSSHRDTEAFF
v_gene: TRBV2; abundance: -; d_gene: -; j_gene: TRBJ2-2; CDR3nt: TGTGCCAGCAGTTCTCCAAAGCAGGGAGGTAGCCGGGAGCTGTTTTTT; CDR3aa: CASSSPKQGGSRELFF
v_gene: TRBV5-4; abundance: -; d_gene: -; j_gene: TRBJ2-5; CDR3nt: TGTGCCAGCAGCTTCCGCTCCCTAGTTAATGTAAGGTACCAAGAGACCCAGTACTTC; CDR3aa: CASSFRSLVNVRYQETQYF
v_gene: TRBV4-1; abundance: -; d_gene: -; j_gene: TRBJ2-2; CDR3nt: TGCGCCAGCAGCCATCGTGGGCAAATGAGGACCGGGGAGCTGTTTTTT; CDR3aa: CASSHRGQMRTGELFF
v_gene: TRBV14; abundance: -; d_gene: TRBD1; j_gene: TRBJ2-7; CDR3nt: TGTGCCAGCAGCGTACAGGGGCTGAGCGAGCAGTACTTC; CDR3aa: CASSVQGLSEQYF
v_gene: TRBV7-9; abundance: -; d_gene: TRBD1; j_gene: TRBJ1-1; CDR3nt: TGTGCCAGCAGTTATTCCGGGACAGGGGAGGTGGCTTTCTTT; CDR3aa: CASSYSGTGEVAFF
v_gene: TRBV11-3; abundance: -; d_gene: -; j_gene: TRBJ2-2; CDR3nt: TGTGCCAGCAGCGGCCGGGCCTCGGGGTCCGGGGAGCTGTTTTTT; CDR3aa: CASSGRASGSGELFF
v_gene: TRBV28; abundance: -; d_gene: -; j_gene: TRBJ2-7; CDR3nt: TGTGCCAGCAGTTTTTCTTACGAGCAGTACTTC; CDR3aa: CASSFSYEQYF
v_gene: TRBV5-1; abundance: -; d_gene: -; j_gene: TRBJ1-1; CDR3nt: TGCGCCAGCAGCCCGAACAGCATGAACACTGAAGCTTTCTTT; CDR3aa: CASSPNSMNTEAFF
v_gene: TRBV5-1; abundance: -; d_gene: TRBD1; j_gene: TRBJ1-2; CDR3nt: TGCGCCAGCAGCGCGGGACAGGCCGACAACTATGGCTACACCTTC; CDR3aa: CASSAGQADNYGYTF
v_gene: TRBV6-5; abundance: -; d_gene: TRBD1; j_gene: TRBJ1-1; CDR3nt: TGTGCCGGGGGACAGGGCCTCCGCACTGAAGCTTTCTTT; CDR3aa: CAGGQGLRTEAFF
v_gene: TRBV11-2; abundance: -; d_gene: TRBD2; j_gene: TRBJ2-7; CDR3nt: TGTGCCAGCAGCCCGGGACTAGCGGACTACGAGCAGTACTTC; CDR3aa: CASSPGLADYEQYF
v_gene: TRBV13; abundance: -; d_gene: -; j_gene: TRBJ1-2; CDR3nt: TGTGCCAGCAGCTTAGAGGGAGGGTACTATGGCTACACCTTC; CDR3aa: CASSLEGGYYGYTF
v_gene: TRBV7-2; abundance: -; d_gene: -; j_gene: TRBJ1-5; CDR3nt: TGTGCCAGCAGCCCCGGGTCTGGGGTCCAGCCCCAGCATTTT; CDR3aa: CASSPGSGVQPQHF
v_gene: TRBV29-1; abundance: -; d_gene: -; j_gene: TRBJ2-7; CDR3nt: TGCAGCGTTGGCTTTATGGGTACCTACGAGCAGTACTTC; CDR3aa: CSVGFMGTYEQYF
v_gene: TRBV29-1; abundance: -; d_gene: -; j_gene: TRBJ2-3; CDR3nt: TGCAGCGTTGATTTCACAGATACGCAGTATTTT; CDR3aa: CSVDFTDTQYF
v_gene: TRBV21-1; abundance: few; d_gene: -; j_gene: TRBJ2-1; CDR3nt: TGTGCCAGCAGCGGACAGGGGGGAAACAATGAGCAGTTCTTC; CDR3aa: CASSGQGGNNEQFF
v_gene: TRBV4-2; abundance: -; d_gene: -; j_gene: TRBJ2-1; CDR3nt: TGTGCCAGCAGCCAAGAGCCAGGCAATGAGCAGTTCTTC; CDR3aa: CASSQEPGNEQFF
v_gene: TRBV6-5; abundance: -; d_gene: -; j_gene: TRBJ1-4; CDR3nt: TGTGCCAGCAGTTTAAGCGCAACTAATGAAAAACTGTTTTTT; CDR3aa: CASSLSATNEKLFF
v_gene: TRBV30; abundance: -; d_gene: -; j_gene: TRBJ1-1; CDR3nt: TGTGCCTGGAGTCTAAGCCATAACACTGAAGCTTTCTTT; CDR3aa: CAWSLSHNTEAFF
v_gene: TRBV6-5; abundance: -; d_gene: TRBD1; j_gene: TRBJ1-2; CDR3nt: TGTGCCAGCAGCCGGGGACAGGGCGTCAATGGCTACACCTTC; CDR3aa: CASSRGQGVNGYTF
v_gene: TRBV5-1; abundance: -; d_gene: -; j_gene: TRBJ1-6; CDR3nt: TGCGCCAGCAGCTTGGACAGGGACGATAATTCACCCCTCCACTTT; CDR3aa: CASSLDRDDNSPLHF
v_gene: TRBV6-5; abundance: -; d_gene: -; j_gene: TRBJ1-2; CDR3nt: TGTGCCAGCAGTCAAAAGACTACCTCTTATGGCTACACCTTC; CDR3aa: CASSQKTTSYGYTF
v_gene: TRBV19; abundance: few; d_gene: -; j_gene: TRBJ1-3; CDR3nt: TGTGCCAGTAATCCTACAGGAGGGAGAAACACCATATATTTT; CDR3aa: CASNPTGGRNTIYF
v_gene: TRBV6-2/TRBV6-3; abundance: -; d_gene: -; j_gene: TRBJ2-7; CDR3nt: TGTGCCAGCAGTCCGAATACGGGGCAAAGATCGTGGCAGTACTTC; CDR3aa: CASSPNTGQRSWQYF
v_gene: TRBV6-5; abundance: -; d_gene: -; j_gene: TRBJ1-4; CDR3nt: TGTGCCAGCAGTTATTGGGGGGCTGGTGAAAAACTGTTTTTT; CDR3aa: CASSYWGAGEKLFF
v_gene: TRBV5-8; abundance: -; d_gene: TRBD1; j_gene: TRBJ2-3; CDR3nt: TGTGCCAGCAACGTGGGGATAACAGGGGTTTTT; CDR3aa: CASNVGITGVF
v_gene: TRBV28; abundance: once; d_gene: -; j_gene: TRBJ1-2; CDR3nt: TGTGCCAGCAGTGTCACCGGGGCCCCCTATGGCTACACCTTC; CDR3aa: CASSVTGAPYGYTF
v_gene: TRBV2; abundance: -; d_gene: -; j_gene: TRBJ1-1; CDR3nt: TGTGCCGGACAGCCTCTGAACACTGAAGCTTTCTTT; CDR3aa: CAGQPLNTEAFF
v_gene: TRBV19; abundance: many; d_gene: -; j_gene: TRBJ1-2; CDR3nt: TGTGCCAGTACCTCGACAGGAAACCTTAACTATGGCTACACCTTC; CDR3aa: CASTSTGNLNYGYTF
v_gene: TRBV18; abundance: -; d_gene: -; j_gene: TRBJ2-7; CDR3nt: TGTGCCAGCTCACCAGGGGGGGGCGTCGATGTGAAGCAGTACTTC; CDR3aa: CASSPGGGVDVKQYF
v_gene: TRBV6-5; abundance: -; d_gene: -; j_gene: TRBJ1-2; CDR3nt: TGTGCCAGCAGTTACTCGAATTGGGGGGACTATGGCTACACCTTC; CDR3aa: CASSYSNWGDYGYTF
v_gene: TRBV19; abundance: -; d_gene: -; j_gene: TRBJ1-1; CDR3nt: TGTGCCAGTAGTATTGGGGGAATCGTGACTGAAGCTTTCTTT; CDR3aa: CASSIGGIVTEAFF
v_gene: TRBV5-4; abundance: -; d_gene: -; j_gene: TRBJ1-6; CDR3nt: TGTGCCAGCAGCTTGCTGGGGAATTCACCCCTCCACTTT; CDR3aa: CASSLLGNSPLHF
v_gene: TRBV5-5; abundance: -; d_gene: TRBD2; j_gene: TRBJ2-2; CDR3nt: TGTGCCAGCAGCTTGGCGCTAGCGGGGGTCGGGGAGCTGTTTTTT; CDR3aa: CASSLALAGVGELFF
v_gene: TRBV5-4; abundance: once; d_gene: -; j_gene: TRBJ2-6; CDR3nt: TGTGCCAGTGAAAGCAGGGTCGCTGGGGCCAACGTCCTGACTTTC; CDR3aa: CASESRVAGANVLTF
v_gene: TRBV5-6; abundance: -; d_gene: -; j_gene: TRBJ2-7; CDR3nt: TGTGCCAGCAGGGGGATTAATTACGAGCAGTACTTC; CDR3aa: CASRGINYEQYF
v_gene: TRBV5-1; abundance: -; d_gene: TRBD1; j_gene: TRBJ1-6; CDR3nt: TGCGCCAGCAGCTTGGGGACAGGGGAGGATTCACCCCTCCACTTT; CDR3aa: CASSLGTGEDSPLHF
v_gene: TRBV6-5; abundance: -; d_gene: -; j_gene: TRBJ1-2; CDR3nt: TGTGCCAGCAGGCCACAGGGAAAAGGGGGCTACACCTTC; CDR3aa: CASRPQGKGGYTF
v_gene: TRBV5-4; abundance: -; d_gene: -; j_gene: TRBJ2-7; CDR3nt: TGTGCCAGCAGCTTACAGGATCGCTACGAGCAGTACTTC; CDR3aa: CASSLQDRYEQYF
v_gene: TRBV19; abundance: -; d_gene: -; j_gene: TRBJ1-5; CDR3nt: TGTGCCAGTAGTATCATGGGAGAATCCAATCAGCCCCAGCATTTT; CDR3aa: CASSIMGESNQPQHF
v_gene: TRBV7-3; abundance: -; d_gene: -; j_gene: TRBJ2-5; CDR3nt: TGTGCCAGCAGCTTGCGGCGGGAAGAGACCCAGTACTTC; CDR3aa: CASSLRREETQYF
v_gene: TRBV15; abundance: -; d_gene: TRBD2; j_gene: TRBJ2-1; CDR3nt: TGTGCCACCAGCAGAGATCTAGCGGGGGGAATAGACAATGAGCAGTTCTTC; CDR3aa: CATSRDLAGGIDNEQFF
v_gene: TRBV5-1; abundance: -; d_gene: -; j_gene: TRBJ2-6; CDR3nt: TGCGCCAGCACCCCGGGTCTCTCTGGGGCCAACGTCCTGACTTTC; CDR3aa: CASTPGLSGANVLTF
v_gene: TRBV7-3; abundance: -; d_gene: -; j_gene: TRBJ2-7; CDR3nt: TGTGCCAGCAGCACCAAAGGCGGGTACGAGCAGTACTTC; CDR3aa: CASSTKGGYEQYF
v_gene: TRBV29-1; abundance: -; d_gene: -; j_gene: TRBJ1-5; CDR3nt: TGCAGCCCCCCCGGGCAAGGGGGTTTGTTATGCAATCAGCCCCAGCATTTT; CDR3aa: CSPPGQGGLLCNQPQHF
v_gene: TRBV29-1; abundance: -; d_gene: TRBD1; j_gene: TRBJ1-5; CDR3nt: TGCAGCGGAGCCCAGGGGGTCAATCAGCCCCAGCATTTT; CDR3aa: CSGAQGVNQPQHF
v_gene: TRBV9; abundance: -; d_gene: -; j_gene: TRBJ1-2; CDR3nt: TGTGCCAGCAGCGACCCTGTGGCAGGAGGATCGAACTATGGCTACACCTTC; CDR3aa: CASSDPVAGGSNYGYTF
v_gene: TRBV5-1; abundance: -; d_gene: -; j_gene: TRBJ1-1; CDR3nt: TGCGCCAGCAGCCTAACGCCTGGGACTGAAGCTTTCTTT; CDR3aa: CASSLTPGTEAFF
v_gene: TRBV7-2; abundance: -; d_gene: -; j_gene: TRBJ1-5; CDR3nt: TGTGCCAGCAGCTTAGGAGGGGTTGGTCAGCCCCAGCATTTT; CDR3aa: CASSLGGVGQPQHF